Listed here is a single T cell receptor beta chain. Its specificity is not known. The method was immunoSEQ multiplex PCR; TCRdb's version includes in-frame clones alone and lacks a portion of them. The sample has around 150,000 clones; roughly 84% are singletons. The sample comes from a study of T cell responses to AZD1222 COVID-19 vaccine. Study observations and caveats: Donors were chiefly white British, with a greater number of females, and clonal diversity was perhaps underestimated. An increase in Spike-specific TCR breadth and depth was observed after two AZD1222 doses.

The input for sequencing was peripheral blood, taken on day 0 of AZD1222 vaccination. This TCR was recovered from an adult in good health.

The CDR3 DNA is TGTGCCAGTAGTATTCAACATTCGAACACTGAAGCTTTCTTT. It encodes CASSIQHSNTEAFF. The chain uses TRBV19 and TRBJ1-1; D is uncertain. CDR1 and CDR2 from the germline V gene are LNHDA and SQIVND (reference sequence). CDR3 length: 14 amino acids. Trimming removed 3 bases from V and 1 base from J, with 9 bases in between.